This T cell receptor beta chain was recorded in a study of response to subunit inactivated influenza vaccine. TCRdb reanalysed the RT-PCR reads using MiXCR and keeps one entry per CDR3 protein. Of over 650,000 distinct CDR3 sequences in the sample, roughly 18% were seen once. In this sample, this clonotype turned up a few times. Trimming cost V 0 bases and J 1 base, with 12 bases left between them. Germline assignment: CDR1 DFQATT and CDR2 SNEGSKA (reference sequence). This CDR3 comprises 15 residues. The chain employs TRBV20-1 and TRBJ1-1, with D uncertain. The receptor comes from a man over 45 who received an inactivated influenza vaccine. Here the sequenced sample was PBMCs from blood, taken around 5 days after vaccination. In nucleotides, the CDR3 is TGCAGTGCTAGAGATAGTGGCACCTCGAACACTGAAGCTTTCTTT. Translating gives CSARDSGTSNTEAFF.